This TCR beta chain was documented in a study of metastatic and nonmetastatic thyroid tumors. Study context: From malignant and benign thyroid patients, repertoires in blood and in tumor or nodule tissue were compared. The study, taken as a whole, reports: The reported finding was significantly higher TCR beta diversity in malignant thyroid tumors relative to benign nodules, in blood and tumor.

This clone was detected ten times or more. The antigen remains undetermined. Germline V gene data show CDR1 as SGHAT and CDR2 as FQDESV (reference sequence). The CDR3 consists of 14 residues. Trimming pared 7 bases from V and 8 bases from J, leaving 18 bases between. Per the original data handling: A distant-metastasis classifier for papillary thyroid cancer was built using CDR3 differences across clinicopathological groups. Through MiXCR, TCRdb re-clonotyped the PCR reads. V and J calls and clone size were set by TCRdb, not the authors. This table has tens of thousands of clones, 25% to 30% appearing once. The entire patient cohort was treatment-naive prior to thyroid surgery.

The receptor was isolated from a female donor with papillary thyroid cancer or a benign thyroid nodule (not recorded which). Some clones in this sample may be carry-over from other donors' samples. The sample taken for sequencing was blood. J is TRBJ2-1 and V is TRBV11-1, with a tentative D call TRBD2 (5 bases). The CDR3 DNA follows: TGTGCCAGCACGGCGAGCCCAGCGGATGATGAGCAGTTCTTC. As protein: CASTASPADDEQFF.